This entry features one T cell receptor beta chain sequence. Its antigen is still unknown. Focal radiation was given together with CTLA-4 blockade (ipilimumab) to patients with chemo-refractory metastatic non-small-cell lung cancer. Germline loops: CDR1 GTSNPN, CDR2 SVGIG (reference sequence). This CDR3 region has 13 residues. V was clipped by 3 bases and J by 1 base, with 9 bases between them. Some clones are missing from TCRdb's copy, which holds only in-frame ones; the method was immunoSEQ multiplex PCR. The sample has 50,000 to 65,000 clones; about 80% are singletons. This sample was included in a study of radiotherapy plus CTLA-4 blockade in lung cancer. The overall study: Objective responses were observed in approximately 17% of patients, and disease control was achieved by approximately 32%.

Study conclusions and caveats: Subsequent to radiotherapy plus ipilimumab, tumor-derived TCR clones underwent expansion in blood. The best predictor of response was reported to be early blood T cell clone dynamics, with interferon-beta.

Sequenced material: peripheral blood, taken from a patient treated with radiotherapy plus ipilimumab. The chain employs TRBV30 and TRBJ2-5, with D possibly TRBD2 on 6 matching bases. The TCR comes from a human donor with non-small cell lung cancer whose response to radiotherapy plus ipilimumab could not be evaluated. The DNA for the CDR3 is TGTGCCTGGAGCGCGGGGAGCCAAGAGACCCAGTACTTC. Amino acids: CAWSAGSQETQYF.